This T cell receptor beta chain was profiled in a study of blood T cell repertoires in COVID-19. Study-wide context: COVID-19 samples from acute and convalescent phases originated in the United States, Italy and Spain. Sample material is recorded as cDNA or gDNA derived from T cells, B-cell-depleted T cells, or PBMCs.

The CDR3 sequence is 12 residues long. The V gene lost 5 bases and the J gene lost 8 bases, with 10 bases spanning the gap. The germline gives CDR1 SGHNT, CDR2 YENEEA. Source study methods: The authors estimated nucleated cell counts from reference gene primer amplification. Method: immunoSEQ multiplex PCR; TCRdb's copy keeps in-frame clones and lacks some. The V and J calls and clone size come from that table; D and trimming were worked out from the DNA. This sample has 310,000 or so clones, with about 90% found just once. The clonotype originates from a woman between 25 and 40 years old who had recovered from COVID-19. The genes are TRBV11-3 and TRBJ2-4; a possible D gene is TRBD1 (6 bases). The sequenced material came from peripheral blood. In DNA, the CDR3 is TGTGCCAGCAGCCTCAGGGGAGACATTCAGTACTTC. This translates into CASSLRGDIQYF.